The entry below describes one TCR beta chain. Its antigen target is currently unknown. No base-level quality is on record; no much larger clone is a single base apart. The source of the sample is a study of long-term antiretroviral therapy in people with HIV (dated by TCRdb to about 2022). Context from the whole study: The earliest samples were collected about a decade before the 2015 WHO recommendation for immediate ART, when ART was typically delayed until CD4 counts fell. A total of 192 cryopreserved PBMC samples came from a few dozen adults with confirmed HIV infection and were collected serially over a mean of roughly 6 years (range 1-12). Whether ART initiation and durable HIV suppression were associated with changes in peripheral blood TRB repertoire composition and diversity was tested in a retrospective serial study. Test extractions of a monoclonal T-cell line alongside 33 polyclonal samples showed no cross-contamination during QIAcube processing. Among the 30 to 35 participants with HIV, ten to twelve were female.

Participants were included only if at least one PBMC sample before ART initiation and at least two post-ART samples were available. Treatment was received in the United States of America by all participants with HIV. Cryopreserved samples of 1-10 million PBMC were thawed and washed before DNA extraction. At the time of the earliest PBMC sample for each participant with HIV, ages ranged from about 23 to 60 years. Per participant, PBMC samples came from 1-4 timepoints prior to ART initiation and 2-8 timepoints following ART initiation, for a median of 7 samples. Serial HIV viral load, CD4+ T-cell count, ART history and demographic data were obtained for every participant. Genomic DNA was extracted from unsorted PBMC with a Qiagen kit on a QIAcube, with processing performed in batches of 12 samples. The immunoSEQ hsTCRB v3.0 assay was used at survey level resolution for TRB variable region sequencing. TRB sequencing targeted a depth of 40,000-50,000 T-cell genomes per sample. TRB libraries were pooled and sequenced on an Illumina MiSeq using a v3 150-cycle kit. The published analysis was carried out like this. Analysis of repertoires was carried out in R inside a reproducible Nextflow workflow spanning QC, data transformation and analysis. LymphoSeq2, an R package for AIRR-Seq data exploration, was used to implement custom analyses. A handful of samples that yielded fewer than 5000 total TRB sequences were excluded, so that some 190 HIV repertoires were analyzed. Among the roughly 200 retained HIV repertoires, 55 to 65 were collected before ART initiation and roughly 130 were collected after ART initiation. Each repertoire was downsampled to 5000 TRB nucleotide sequences, and summary statistics were averaged across 100 downsampling iterations. TRB sequences were retained for analysis only if CDR3 regions of at least seven amino acids were present. Diversity was measured with a Shannon entropy-derived clonality score and the Gini coefficient. In the repertoire networks, any two of the top 5000 CDR3 amino acid sequences were connected whenever the two sequences differed by an edit distance of one. Antigen specificity groups and MHC restriction were predicted for TRB CDR3 amino acid sequences with GLIPH2. CDR3 amino acid sequences were matched against VDJdb and McPAS-TCR to flag known CMV, EBV, HIV or tissue antigen associations. Pre-ART, post-ART and control groups were compared with Wilcoxon signed-rank tests and Holm-Bonferroni correction. The table was pulled from immuneACCESS by TCRdb, which kept in-frame rearrangements only. Such tables lose some clones; where checked, under half of the loss comes from unresolved V genes, and the rest has no known cause. D and trimming come from the DNA, and the V and J calls and clone size come from that table. Within this sample are about 28,000 clones, with 80% to 90% of them counted one time only. More than 7.5% of the sample is taken by the ten largest.

Study-level results and caveats: Since PBMC availability was limited, sequencing covered only the TCR beta chain, with no alpha chain pairing. Because cell numbers in pre-ART samples were limited, unsorted PBMC were profiled instead of sorted CD4+ and CD8+ T cells. Compared with controls, HIV repertoires had narrower CDR3 length ranges, and the network structure pointed to an antigen-experienced repertoire that shifted only slightly toward naive after ART. Samples dated from the mid-2000s to the late 2010s, and the ART regimens used may be less effective than current ones. Inferences about post-ART repertoire changes are limited because no data were available on ART adherence, viral resistance or therapy changes. Starting ART was linked to a significant rise in TRB diversity, yet even after long-term ART the diversity remained significantly lower than in transplant donor controls. Expanded TRB clones identified before ART initiation dominated the repertoire at all time points, although this dominance fluctuated and declined in many PLHIV after ART.

V is clipped by 5 bases and J by 5 bases, and the sequence between their germline boundaries is 12 bases long. From a lookup of the germline V gene (reference sequence), CDR1 and CDR2 are MNHNY and SVGAGI. The CDR3, from cysteine to phenylalanine, totals 13 residues. Left in the record is the CDR3 DNA by itself, 39 bases read in frame from the first base. The TCR was taken from a man in his forties with HIV. Sequencing used unsorted PBMCs, obtained 3 years after starting antiretroviral therapy. In this chain, TRBV6-6 is recombined with TRBJ2-5, with the D assignment possibly TRBD1 or TRBD2, given 5 matching bases for each. The CDR3 reads CASSPYWGETQYF. At the DNA level, the sequence is TGTGCCAGCAGTCCCTATTGGGGGGAGACCCAGTACTTC.